This T cell receptor (beta chain) was sequenced for a study of long-term antiretroviral therapy in people with HIV. Study-wide results and caveats: Clones that had undergone expansion before ART dominated the repertoire at all time points. In HIV, the repertoires covered a tighter span of CDR3 lengths than in controls.

In the case of this clone: What it binds is unknown.

Per the germline V gene, CDR1 is SGHNT and CDR2 is YYREEE (reference sequence). This CDR3 is 13 amino acids long. V was pared by 3 bases and J by 6 bases, with 7 bases between. Runs used v3.0 of the immunoSEQ assay and were done at survey level. Repertoires were generated with immunoSEQ multiplex PCR, while TCRdb's copy carries only in-frame clones and drops some. The table has some 20,000 clones, 90% seen once; the top ten hold 7.5% to 10%. Per donor, a minimum of one pre-ART and a minimum of two post-ART PBMC samples were available. Each specimen consisted of about 0.85-10 million cryopreserved PBMC prior to extraction of DNA.

The sequencing used unsorted PBMCs, collected approximately 4.4 years before starting antiretroviral therapy. The TCR was taken from a woman between 25 and 40 years old with HIV. The chain carries TRBV5-4 and TRBJ1-6; a weak D match, TRBD1 (5 bases). The CDR3 protein is CASSYGANSPLHF. The CDR3 DNA reads TGTGCCAGCAGCTACGGGGCTAATTCACCCCTCCACTTT. Full variable domain (missing parts from reference TRBV5-4 and TRBJ1-6): ETGVTQSPTHLIKTRGQQVTLRCSSQSGHNTVSWYQQALGQGPQFIFQYYREEENGRGNFPPRFSGLQFPNYSSELNVNALELDDSALYLCASSYGANSPLHFGNGTRLTVT.